The TCR beta chain described here comes from a study of T cells in Graves' hyperthyroidism and ophthalmopathy. Study-wide findings and caveats: Ophthalmopathy was predicted by the model a median of about six months ahead of onset.

V was shortened by 4 bases and J by 3 bases, with 12 bases between the two germline ends. Looked up from germline, CDR1 is SEHNR and CDR2 is FQNEAQ (reference sequence). The CDR3 extends over 14 amino acids. Ten or more counts support this clonotype. As yet, its antigen is unknown. Amplification targeted TCR beta CDR3 regions from RNA transcripts. Primed by the HTBI set, a first-round RT-PCR was run on the TCR CDR3. TCRdb reprocessed the multiplex PCR reads via MiXCR and lists one record per CDR3 protein. This sample yields 550,000 to 600,000 distinct CDR3 sequences, of which approximately 44% are seen a single time; under 20% belongs to the top ten.

Sequencing used peripheral blood or thyroid tissue (not recorded which). This TCR was sampled from an adult woman with Graves' disease, either hyperthyroidism or ophthalmopathy (not recorded which). V usage is TRBV7-9 and J usage is TRBJ1-2; TRBD1 might be the D (5 bases). The CDR3 nucleotides are TGTGCCAGCAGCTCCGACGACAGTTACTATGGCTACACCTTC. Encoded protein: CASSSDDSYYGYTF.